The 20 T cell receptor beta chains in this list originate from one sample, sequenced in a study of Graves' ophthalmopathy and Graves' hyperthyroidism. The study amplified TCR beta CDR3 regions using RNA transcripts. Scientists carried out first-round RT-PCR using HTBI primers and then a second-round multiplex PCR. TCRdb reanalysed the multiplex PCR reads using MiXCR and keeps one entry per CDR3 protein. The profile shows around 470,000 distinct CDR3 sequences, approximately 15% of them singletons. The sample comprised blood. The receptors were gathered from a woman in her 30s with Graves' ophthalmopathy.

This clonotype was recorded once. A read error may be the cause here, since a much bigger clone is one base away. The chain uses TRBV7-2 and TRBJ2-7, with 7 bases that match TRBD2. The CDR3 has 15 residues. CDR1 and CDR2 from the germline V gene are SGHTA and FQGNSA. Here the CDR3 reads CASILVGGSGNEQYF. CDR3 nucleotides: TGTGCCAGCATCTTAGTTGGCGGGAGTGGAAACGAGCAGTACTTC.

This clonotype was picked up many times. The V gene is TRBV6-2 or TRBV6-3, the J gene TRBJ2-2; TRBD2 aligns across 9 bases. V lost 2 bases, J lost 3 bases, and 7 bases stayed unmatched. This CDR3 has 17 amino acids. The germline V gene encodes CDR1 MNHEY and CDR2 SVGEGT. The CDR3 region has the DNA TGTGCCAGCAGTTACACACCTAGCGGGGAATACACCGGGGAGCTGTTTTTT. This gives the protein CASSYTPSGEYTGELFF.

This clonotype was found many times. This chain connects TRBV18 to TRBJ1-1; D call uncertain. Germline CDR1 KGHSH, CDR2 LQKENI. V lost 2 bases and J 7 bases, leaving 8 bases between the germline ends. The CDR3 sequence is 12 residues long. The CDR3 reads CASSPNTVEAFF. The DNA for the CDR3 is TGTGCCAGCTCACCAAATACAGTTGAAGCTTTCTTT.

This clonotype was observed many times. CDR3: CASSGAGTSGSKTQYF. CDR3 in DNA: TGCGCCAGCAGTGGGGCCGGAACTAGCGGGAGTAAGACCCAGTACTTC. The chain employs TRBV4-1 and TRBJ2-5, with 11 bases matching TRBD2. Germline V gene data show CDR1 as MGHRA and CDR2 as YSYEKL. J was trimmed by 6 bases and V by 6 bases; bases with no gene match: 12. This CDR3 is 16 amino acids long.

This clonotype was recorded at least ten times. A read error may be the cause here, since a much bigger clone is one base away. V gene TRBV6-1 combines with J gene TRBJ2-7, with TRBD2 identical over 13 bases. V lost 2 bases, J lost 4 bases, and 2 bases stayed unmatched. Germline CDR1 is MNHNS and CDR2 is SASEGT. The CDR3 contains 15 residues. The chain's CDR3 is CASSERTSGSYEQYF. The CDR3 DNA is TGTGCCAGCAGTGAAAGGACTAGCGGGAGTTACGAGCAGTACTTC.

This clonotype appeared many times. CDR3 sequence reads: CASSKQGYEQYF. For the CDR3, the DNA is TGTGCCAGCAGCAAACAGGGCTACGAGCAGTACTTC. The V gene is TRBV13, the J gene TRBJ2-7; the D gene is possibly TRBD1 (6 bases). Germline V gene data show CDR1 as PRHDT and CDR2 as FYEKMQ (reference sequence). V gave up 5 bases and J gave up 3 bases, with 8 bases separating them. The CDR3 consists of 12 residues.

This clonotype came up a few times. In nucleotides, the CDR3 is TGTGCCAGCTCACCACCGGGACGCACTGAAGCTTTCTTT. Translated: CASSPPGRTEAFF. The rearrangement joins TRBV18 to TRBJ1-1, with D perhaps matching TRBD1 (5 bases). This CDR3 comprises 13 residues. Looked up from germline, CDR1 is KGHSH and CDR2 is LQKENI. V gave up 0 bases and J gave up 4 bases, with 6 bases separating them.

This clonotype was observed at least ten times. The CDR3 loop reads CASSDWKSGELFF. The CDR3 bases are TGTGCCAGCAGTGATTGGAAGTCCGGGGAGCTGTTTTTT. V gene TRBV25-1 combines with J gene TRBJ2-2, with D uncertain. V lost 3 bases and J lost 6, with 8 bases in between. This CDR3 comprises 13 residues. The germline CDR1 and CDR2 sequences are MGHDK and SYGVNS.

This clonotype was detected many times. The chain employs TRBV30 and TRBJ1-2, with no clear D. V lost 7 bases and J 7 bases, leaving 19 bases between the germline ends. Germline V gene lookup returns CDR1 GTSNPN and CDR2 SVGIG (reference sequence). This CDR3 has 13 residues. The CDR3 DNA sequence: TGTGCCTATGCGGAGTTATTACTCGCTGGCTACACCTTC. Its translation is CAYAELLLAGYTF.

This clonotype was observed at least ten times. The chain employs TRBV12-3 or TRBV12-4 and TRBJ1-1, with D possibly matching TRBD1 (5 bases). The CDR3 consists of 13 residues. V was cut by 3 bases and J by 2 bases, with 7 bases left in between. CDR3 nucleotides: TGTGCCAGCAGTTTGGACATAAACACTGAAGCTTTCTTT. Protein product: CASSLDINTEAFF.

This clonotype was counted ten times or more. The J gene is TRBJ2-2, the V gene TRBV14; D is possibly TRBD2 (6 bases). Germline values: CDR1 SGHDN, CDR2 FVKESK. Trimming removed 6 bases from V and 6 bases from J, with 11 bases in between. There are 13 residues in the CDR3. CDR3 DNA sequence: TGTGCCAGCAGTGGACTACAATCCGGGGAGCTGTTTTTT. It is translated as CASSGLQSGELFF. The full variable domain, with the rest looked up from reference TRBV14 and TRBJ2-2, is EAGVTQFPSHSVIEKGQTVTLRCDPISGHDNLYWYRRVMGKEIKFLLHFVKESKQDESGMPNNRFLAERTGGTYSTLKVQPAELEDSGVYFCASSGLQSGELFFGEGSRLTVL.

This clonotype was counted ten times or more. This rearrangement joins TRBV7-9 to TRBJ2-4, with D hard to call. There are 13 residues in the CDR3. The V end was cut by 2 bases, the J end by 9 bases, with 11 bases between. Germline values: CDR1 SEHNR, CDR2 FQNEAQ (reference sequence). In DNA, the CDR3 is TGTGCCAGCAGCTTATCCGAGGAAGGCATTCAGTACTTC. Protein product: CASSLSEEGIQYF.

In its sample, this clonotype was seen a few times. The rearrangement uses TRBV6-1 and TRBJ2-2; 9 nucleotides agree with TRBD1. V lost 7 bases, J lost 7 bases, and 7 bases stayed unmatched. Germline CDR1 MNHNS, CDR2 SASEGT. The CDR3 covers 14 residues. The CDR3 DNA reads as TGTGCCAGCATTGGGGACAGGGATATCGGGGAGCTGTTTTTT. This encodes CASIGDRDIGELFF.

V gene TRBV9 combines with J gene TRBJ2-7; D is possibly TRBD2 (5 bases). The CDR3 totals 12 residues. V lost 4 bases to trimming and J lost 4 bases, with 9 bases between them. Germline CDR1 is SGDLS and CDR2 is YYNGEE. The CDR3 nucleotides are TGTGCCAGCAGCAGCGAGGGTTACGAGCAGTACTTC. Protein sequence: CASSSEGYEQYF.

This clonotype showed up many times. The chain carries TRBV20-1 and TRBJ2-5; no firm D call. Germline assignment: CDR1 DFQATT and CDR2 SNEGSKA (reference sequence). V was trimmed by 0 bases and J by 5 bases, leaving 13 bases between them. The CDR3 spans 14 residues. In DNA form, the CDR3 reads TGCAGTGCTAGAGATAACGAAGGAATCGAGACCCAGTACTTC. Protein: CSARDNEGIETQYF.

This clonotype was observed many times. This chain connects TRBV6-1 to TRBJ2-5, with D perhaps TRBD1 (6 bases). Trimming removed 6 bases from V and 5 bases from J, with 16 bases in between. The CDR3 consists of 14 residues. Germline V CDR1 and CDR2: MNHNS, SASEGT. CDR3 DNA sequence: TGTGCCAGCAGCCAGGGGCCGGCGGTTGAGACCCAGTACTTC. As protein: CASSQGPAVETQYF.

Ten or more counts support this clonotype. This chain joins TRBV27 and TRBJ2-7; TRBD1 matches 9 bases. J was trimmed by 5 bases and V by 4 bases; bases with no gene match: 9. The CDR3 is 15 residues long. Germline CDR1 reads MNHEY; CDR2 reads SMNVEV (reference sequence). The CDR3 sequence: CASSYLVGQGHEQYF. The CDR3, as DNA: TGTGCCAGCAGTTACCTGGTGGGACAGGGCCACGAGCAGTACTTC.

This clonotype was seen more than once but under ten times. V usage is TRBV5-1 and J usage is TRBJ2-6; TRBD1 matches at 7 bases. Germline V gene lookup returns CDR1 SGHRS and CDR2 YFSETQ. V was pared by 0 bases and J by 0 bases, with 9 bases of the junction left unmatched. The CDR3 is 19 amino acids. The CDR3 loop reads CASSLEQFRGYSGANVLTF. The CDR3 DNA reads TGCGCCAGCAGCTTGGAACAGTTCAGGGGGTACTCTGGGGCCAACGTCCTGACTTTC.

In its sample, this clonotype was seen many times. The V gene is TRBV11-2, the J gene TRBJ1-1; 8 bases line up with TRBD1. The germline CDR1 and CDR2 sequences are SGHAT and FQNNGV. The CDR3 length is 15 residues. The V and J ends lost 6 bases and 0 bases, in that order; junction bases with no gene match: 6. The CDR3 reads CASSSGRGLNTEAFF. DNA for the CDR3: TGTGCCAGCAGTAGCGGCAGGGGGCTGAACACTGAAGCTTTCTTT.

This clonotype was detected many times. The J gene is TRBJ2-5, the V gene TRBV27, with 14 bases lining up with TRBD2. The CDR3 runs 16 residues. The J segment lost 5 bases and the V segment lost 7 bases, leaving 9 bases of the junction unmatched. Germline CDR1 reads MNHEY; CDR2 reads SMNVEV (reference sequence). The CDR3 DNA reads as TGTGCCAGCAAGCAGGGACTAGCGGGGGCCGCCGAGACCCAGTACTTC. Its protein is CASKQGLAGAAETQYF.